Listed below are T cell receptor beta chains from one sample, sequenced in a study of blood T cell repertoires in COVID-19. Assay: immunoSEQ multiplex PCR; the TCRdb copy retains only in-frame clones and omits some. The sample lists 16,000 or so clones, more than 75% occurring once. The specimen was peripheral blood. These receptors originate from a human donor in a cohort sampled during active COVID-19. The CDR3 runs from the conserved cysteine through the conserved F or W. The order of the fields is J gene, clone size, D gene, V gene, CDR3 DNA, CDR3 protein. The D gene is left open where the match is weak. Expanded clones get a size class; other rows say once, few or many, or leave the size out.

>TRBJ1-4|-|-|TRBV6-1
TGTGCCAGCAGTGAAGCGAGGACAGCATCAACTAATGAAAAACTGTTTTTT
CASSEARTASTNEKLFF
>TRBJ2-1|-|TRBD2|TRBV7-3
TGTGCCAGCAGCCCGGGACTAGCTCGTGAGCAGTTCTTC
CASSPGLAREQFF
>TRBJ1-1|once|TRBD1|TRBV10-3
TGTGCCATCACCCGGGACAGGGACACTGAAGCTTTCTTT
CAITRDRDTEAFF
>TRBJ2-7|once|-|TRBV6-6
TGTGCCAGCAGTTACCACGACAGTAATGCCGAGCAGTACTTC
CASSYHDSNAEQYF
>TRBJ1-2|-|-|TRBV11-2
TGTGCCAGCAGCTTGACAGGTGGGGGGGACTATGGCTACACCTTC
CASSLTGGGDYGYTF
>TRBJ2-3|few|-|TRBV12-3/TRBV12-4
TGTGCCAGCAGTGGGTCAGGTTGGGATACGCAGTATTTT
CASSGSGWDTQYF
>TRBJ1-5|medium-sized|-|TRBV12-3/TRBV12-4
TGTGCCAGCAGCGGAGGATCGGCCCAGCATTTT
CASSGGSAQHF
>TRBJ2-1|-|TRBD2|TRBV14
TGTGCCAGCAGCCAAGACAGAGTCTCGGGAGGGCGATACAATGAGCAGTTCTTC
CASSQDRVSGGRYNEQFF
>TRBJ2-5|-|TRBD2|TRBV20-1
TGCAGTGCTAGTACGGGGGGTCAAGAGACCCAGTACTTC
CSASTGGQETQYF
>TRBJ1-4|-|-|TRBV19
TGTGCCAGTAGTAGAGACGGAGCTTCTAATGAAAAACTGTTTTTT
CASSRDGASNEKLFF
>TRBJ1-1|few|TRBD1|TRBV7-2
TGTGCCAGCAGCTTAGTCGGGACAGGGAACACTGAAGCTTTCTTT
CASSLVGTGNTEAFF
>TRBJ2-3|-|TRBD2|TRBV7-2
TGTGCCAGCAGCCGTAGCGGGGGGGCGGATACGCAGTATTTT
CASSRSGGADTQYF
>TRBJ1-5|-|TRBD1|TRBV6-2/TRBV6-3
TGTGCCAGCAGTTCGGGACAGATAAATCAGCCCCAGCATTTT
CASSSGQINQPQHF
>TRBJ1-5|-|-|TRBV4-1
TGCGCCAGCAGCCAAGACGGGGGTCAGCCCCAGCATTTT
CASSQDGGQPQHF
>TRBJ2-3|-|TRBD1|TRBV5-1
TGCGCCAGCAGCCCCCGACAGGGGGAAACAGATACGCAGTATTTT
CASSPRQGETDTQYF
>TRBJ2-7|-|TRBD1|TRBV5-1
TGCGCCAGCAGCTTGATTGGACAGGGCGGCCGCGGCCACATCCCTAGCTACGAGCAGTACTTC
CASSLIGQGGRGHIPSYEQYF